This paragraph covers one T cell receptor (beta chain) sequence. Its cognate antigen is unknown. The sample belongs to a study of T cell responses to AZD1222 COVID-19 vaccine. General study results and limits: CD4 TCRs covered the whole spike, strongest at regions 160-218 and 743-854. Sampling that yielded the repertoires occurred only after the peak T cell response. Clonal diversity was possibly underestimated, and white British individuals and females predominated among donors. Baseline testing showed seropositivity in only six or seven AZD1222 recipients.

Germline-derived CDR1 and CDR2 are SGHDT and YYEEEE. V was pared by 1 base and J by 5 bases, with 9 bases between. The CDR3 has 13 residues. Generated by immunoSEQ multiplex PCR, the TCRdb table keeps only in-frame clones and is missing some. The data show approximately 110,000 clones, around 88% seen once. The V gene is TRBV5-6, the J gene TRBJ2-5, with TRBD1 as a possible D gene (5 bases). This sequence originates from an adult in good health. The input for sequencing was peripheral blood, taken on day 0 of AZD1222 vaccination. The CDR3 DNA reads as TGTGCCAGCAGCTTGCAGGGTTTGGAGACCCAGTACTTC. It encodes CASSLQGLETQYF.